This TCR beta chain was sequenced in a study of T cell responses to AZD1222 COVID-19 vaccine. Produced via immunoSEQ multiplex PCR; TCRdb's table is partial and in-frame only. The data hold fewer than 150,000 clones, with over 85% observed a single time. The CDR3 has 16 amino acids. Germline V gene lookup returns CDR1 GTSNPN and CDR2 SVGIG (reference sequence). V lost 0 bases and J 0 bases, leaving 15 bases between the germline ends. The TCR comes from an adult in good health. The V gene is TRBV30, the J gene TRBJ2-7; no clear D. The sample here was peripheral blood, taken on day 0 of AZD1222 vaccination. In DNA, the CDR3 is TGTGCCTGGAGTGTAATGGGTCGGCAAAGCTCCTACGAGCAGTACTTC. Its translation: CAWSVMGRQSSYEQYF.